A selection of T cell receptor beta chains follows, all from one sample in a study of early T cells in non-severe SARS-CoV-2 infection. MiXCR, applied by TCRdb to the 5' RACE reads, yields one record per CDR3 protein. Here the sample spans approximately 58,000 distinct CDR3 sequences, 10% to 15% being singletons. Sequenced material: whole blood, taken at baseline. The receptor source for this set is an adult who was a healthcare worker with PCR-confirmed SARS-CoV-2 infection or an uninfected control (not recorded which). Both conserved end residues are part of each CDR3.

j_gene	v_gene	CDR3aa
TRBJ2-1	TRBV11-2	CASSPPGLAGGSAEQFF
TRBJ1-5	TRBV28	CASSLSDGAWDQPQHF
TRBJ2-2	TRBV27	CASSFPGHLNTGELFF
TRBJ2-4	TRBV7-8	CASSLGTKNIQYF
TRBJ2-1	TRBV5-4	CASSLGLADNEQFF
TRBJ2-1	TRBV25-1	CASSDQGNEQFF
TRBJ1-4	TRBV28	CASSRQGSTDEKLFF
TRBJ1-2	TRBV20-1	CSARVLGGTYGYTF
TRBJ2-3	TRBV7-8	CASSSSRDRHWHTQYF
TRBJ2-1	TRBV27	CASSLSSPYEQFF
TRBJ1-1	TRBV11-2	CASGQLVMNTEAFF
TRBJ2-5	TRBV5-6	CASSRRTGTLLKTQYF
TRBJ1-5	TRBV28	CASSTHDRRFQPQHF